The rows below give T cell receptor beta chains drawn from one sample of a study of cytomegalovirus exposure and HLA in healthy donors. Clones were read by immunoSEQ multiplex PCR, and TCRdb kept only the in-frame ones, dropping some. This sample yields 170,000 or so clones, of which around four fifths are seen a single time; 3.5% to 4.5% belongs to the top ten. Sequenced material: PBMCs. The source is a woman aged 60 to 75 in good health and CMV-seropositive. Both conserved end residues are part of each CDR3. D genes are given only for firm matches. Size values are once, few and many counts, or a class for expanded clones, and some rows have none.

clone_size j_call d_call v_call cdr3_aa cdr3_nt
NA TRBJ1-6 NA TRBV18 CASSPLAFQGDGSYNSPLHF TGTGCCAGCTCACCTTTGGCCTTCCAGGGTGATGGGTCCTATAATTCACCCCTCCACTTT
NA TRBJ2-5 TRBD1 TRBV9 CASSVDGTGGLKETQYF TGTGCCAGCAGCGTAGATGGAACAGGGGGCTTGAAAGAGACCCAGTACTTC
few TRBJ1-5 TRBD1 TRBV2 CASTPWQGVRQPQHF TGTGCCAGCACCCCTTGGCAGGGGGTCCGTCAGCCCCAGCATTTT
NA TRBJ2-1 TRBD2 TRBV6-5 CASSFSGGNNEQFF TGTGCCAGCAGTTTTAGCGGGGGGAACAATGAGCAGTTCTTC
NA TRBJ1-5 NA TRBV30 CAWSLGGSNQPQHF TGTGCCTGGAGTTTGGGAGGTAGCAATCAGCCCCAGCATTTT
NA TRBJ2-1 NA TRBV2 CASGQDYYNEQFF TGTGCCAGCGGCCAGGACTATTACAATGAGCAGTTCTTC
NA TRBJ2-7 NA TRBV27 CASSLSHFSYEQYF TGTGCCAGCAGTTTATCGCACTTTTCCTACGAGCAGTACTTC
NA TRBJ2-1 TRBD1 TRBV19 CASSRNRGISYNEQFF TGTGCCAGTAGTAGGAACAGGGGGATCTCCTACAATGAGCAGTTCTTC
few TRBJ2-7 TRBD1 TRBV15 CATRDDGHRDRAYEQYF TGTGCCACCAGGGATGATGGCCACCGGGACAGGGCCTACGAGCAGTACTTC
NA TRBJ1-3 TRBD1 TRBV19 CASIGQGFGNTIYF TGTGCCAGTATCGGACAGGGCTTTGGAAACACCATATATTTT
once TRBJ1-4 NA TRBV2 CASNGDFNEKLFF TGTGCCAGCAACGGTGATTTTAATGAAAAACTGTTTTTT
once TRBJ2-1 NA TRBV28 CASSLSSEQFF TGTGCCAGCAGTTTATCGAGTGAGCAGTTCTTC
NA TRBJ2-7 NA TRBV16 CASSPPGERGSYEQYF TGTGCCAGCAGCCCGCCAGGAGAAAGGGGAAGTTACGAGCAGTACTTC
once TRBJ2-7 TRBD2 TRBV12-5 CASGLVLPGGGYEQYF TGTGCTAGTGGTTTGGTACTCCCGGGGGGGGGTTACGAGCAGTACTTC
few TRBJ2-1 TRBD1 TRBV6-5 CASSTSGTAYNEQFF TGTGCCAGCAGTACGTCCGGGACAGCCTACAATGAGCAGTTCTTC
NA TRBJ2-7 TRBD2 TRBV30 CAWSYPGTSGSYEQYF TGTGCCTGGAGTTACCCCGGGACTAGCGGGAGCTACGAGCAGTACTTC
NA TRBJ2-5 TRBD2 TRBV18 CASSQAGGYETQYF TGTGCCAGCTCGCAAGCGGGAGGGTACGAGACCCAGTACTTC
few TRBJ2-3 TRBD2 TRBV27 CASSFLGGRGTTHEGQYF TGTGCCAGCAGTTTCCTGGGAGGGAGGGGTACAACGCACGAGGGGCAGTATTTT
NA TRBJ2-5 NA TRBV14 CASSQDQETQYF TGTGCCAGCAGCCAAGATCAGGAGACCCAGTACTTC
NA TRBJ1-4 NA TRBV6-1 CASSGQQTVGNEKLFF TGTGCCAGCAGTGGACAACAGACAGTGGGTAATGAAAAACTGTTTTTT